The 27 T cell receptor beta chains reported below all come from one sample, sequenced in a study of technical replicates of blood from a few donors. Assay: immunoSEQ multiplex PCR; the TCRdb copy retains only in-frame clones and omits some. The sample holds tens of thousands of clones, about 83% seen once. The sequencing input was PBMCs. All receptors come from a human donor in good health. Some clones in this sample may be carry-over from other donors' samples.

The gene calls are TRBV7-8 and TRBJ1-1; the match to TRBD1 covers 8 bases. Looked up from germline, CDR1 is SGHVS and CDR2 is FQNEAQ. V was pared by 7 bases and J by 1 base, with 8 bases of the junction left unmatched. This CDR3 region has 15 residues. The chain's CDR3 is CASTYGQGTNTEAFF. For the CDR3, the DNA is TGTGCCAGCACCTACGGACAGGGCACGAACACTGAAGCTTTCTTT.

This clone has only one observation. The V and J genes are TRBV20-1 and TRBJ1-2; D unresolved. The ends were cut back, 2 bases at V and 4 bases at J, with 5 bases in the middle. Germline V gene lookup returns CDR1 DFQATT and CDR2 SNEGSKA (reference sequence). This CDR3 is 11 amino acids long. As DNA, the CDR3 is TGCAGTGCTAGACCGGGCTATGGCTACACCTTC. Its translation is CSARPGYGYTF.

The chain uses TRBV5-6 and TRBJ2-5; possibly TRBD2 for D (6 bases). Germline loops: CDR1 SGHDT, CDR2 YYEEEE. The CDR3 has 14 residues. V was trimmed by 3 bases and J by 2 bases, leaving 11 bases between them. The CDR3, as DNA: TGTGCCAGCAGCTACCGGGACTCACAAGAGACCCAGTACTTC. Its protein is CASSYRDSQETQYF.

This chain joins TRBV2 and TRBJ1-1, with 7 bases lining up with TRBD1. The length of the CDR3 is 13 residues. The germline CDR1 and CDR2 sequences are SNHLY and FYNNEI. The V and J ends lost 8 bases and 1 base, in that order; junction bases with no gene match: 4. CDR3: CASGTAANTEAFF. CDR3 sequence (DNA): TGTGCCAGCGGGACAGCGGCGAACACTGAAGCTTTCTTT.

V usage is TRBV7-2 and J usage is TRBJ1-2; D gene unclear. This CDR3 contains 14 residues. Germline V gene sequence: CDR1 SGHTA, CDR2 FQGNSA. V lost 5 bases to trimming and J lost 8 bases, with 18 bases between them. The CDR3: CASSRAGEILGYTF. The CDR3 DNA follows: TGTGCCAGCAGCCGAGCCGGAGAAATATTAGGCTACACCTTC.

This clone was seen once. This sequence joins TRBV18 and TRBJ1-6; 9 positions agree with TRBD1. Losses at the gene ends were 1 base for V and 7 bases for J; bases not matched to a gene: 5. The CDR3 totals 16 residues. The germline gives CDR1 KGHSH, CDR2 LQKENI. For the CDR3, the DNA is TGTGCCAGCTCACCACTCGAAGGACAGGGGAATTCACCCCTCCACTTT. The encoded protein is CASSPLEGQGNSPLHF.

The gene calls are TRBV7-8 and TRBJ1-1; possibly TRBD1 for D (6 bases). Deletions cut 5 bases from V and 1 base from J, with 14 bases between. The CDR3 length is 15 residues. The germline V gene encodes CDR1 SGHVS and CDR2 FQNEAQ. The CDR3 loop reads CASSPASTGNTEAFF. CDR3 nucleotides: TGTGCCAGCAGCCCGGCCTCGACAGGGAACACTGAAGCTTTCTTT.

The rearrangement uses TRBV4-2 and TRBJ2-7; 7 bases agree with TRBD2. This CDR3 comprises 15 residues. Germline assignment: CDR1 LGHNA and CDR2 YNFKEQ. V lost 2 bases, J lost 4 bases, and 8 bases stayed unmatched. CDR3 sequence (DNA): TGTGCCAGCAGCCAACTAGCGGAATCGATATACGAGCAGTACTTC. This encodes CASSQLAESIYEQYF.

V usage is TRBV18 and J usage is TRBJ2-7, with D tentatively TRBD2 (5 bases). CDR1 is KGHSH, CDR2 LQKENI, per germline. Deletions cut 1 base from V and 2 bases from J, with 15 bases between. There are 16 residues in the CDR3. CDR3 protein: CASSPLPGTSTYEQYF. The DNA of the CDR3 is TGTGCCAGCTCACCACTTCCGGGAACTTCTACCTACGAGCAGTACTTC.

This chain connects TRBV19 to TRBJ2-2, with TRBD2 as a possible D gene (5 bases). Germline V gene data show CDR1 as LNHDA and CDR2 as SQIVND (reference sequence). The ends were cut back, 5 bases at V and 0 bases at J, with 10 bases in the middle. There are 15 residues in the CDR3. CDR3 coding DNA: TGTGCCAGTAGTTTTAGCGAAACGAACACCGGGGAGCTGTTTTTT. It encodes CASSFSETNTGELFF.

The rearrangement uses TRBV6-5 and TRBJ2-7, with TRBD2 identical over 9 bases. Losses at the gene ends were 4 bases for V and 3 bases for J; bases not matched to a gene: 10. Per germline, CDR1 MNHEY and CDR2 SVGAGI. CDR3 length: 16 amino acids. The CDR3 nucleotides read TGTGCCAGCAGTTCGGCAGCGGGGGGTCTTTTCTACGAGCAGTACTTC. It yields the protein CASSSAAGGLFYEQYF.

The CDR3 region has the DNA TGTGCCAGCAGTTGGGGGCGCTATGGCTACACCTTC. Its translation: CASSWGRYGYTF. V and J are TRBV6-6 and TRBJ1-2; a weak D match, TRBD1 (6 bases). Trimming shortened V by 4 bases and J by 4 bases, and 7 bases separated the two germline ends. The CDR3 consists of 12 residues. CDR1 is MNHNY and CDR2 is SVGAGI in the germline V gene (reference sequence).

CDR3 DNA: TGTGCCAGCAGCCCGACTAGCGGGAGTCTCAATGAGCAGTTCTTC. Its protein product is CASSPTSGSLNEQFF. V is TRBV7-9 and J is TRBJ2-1, with 12 bases fitting TRBD2. The CDR3 contains 15 residues. V dropped 5 bases and J dropped 6; count of bases not matched to a gene: 5. Germline V gene data show CDR1 as SEHNR and CDR2 as FQNEAQ (reference sequence).

This clone has just one count. The chain employs TRBV5-1 and TRBJ1-2; maybe TRBD1 (5 bases). The V end was cut by 3 bases, the J end by 5 bases, with 14 bases between. The CDR3 contains 14 residues. CDR1 and CDR2 (germline): SGHRS, YFSETQ. The CDR3 sequence: CASSWGGRPYGYTF. The CDR3 region has the DNA TGCGCCAGCAGCTGGGGGGGAAGACCATATGGCTACACCTTC.

The V call is TRBV11-3, the J call TRBJ2-2; D unresolved. Trimming removed 0 bases from V and 4 bases from J, with 6 bases in between. This CDR3 contains 14 residues. In germline, CDR1 is SGHNT, CDR2 YENEEA. The CDR3 spells CASSLEAVTGELFF. The CDR3 bases are TGTGCCAGCAGCTTAGAGGCGGTCACCGGGGAGCTGTTTTTT. The whole variable domain, filled in from reference TRBV11-3 and TRBJ2-2, reads EAGVVQSPRYKIIEKKQPVAFWCNPISGHNTLYWYLQNLGQGPELLIRYENEEAVDDSQLPKDRFSAERLKGVDSTLKIQPAELGDSAVYLCASSLEAVTGELFFGEGSRLTVL.

V usage is TRBV7-9 and J usage is TRBJ2-6; 12 bases line up with TRBD1. V shed 5 bases, J shed 3 bases, and the junction held 5 bases outside the gene matches. The CDR3 is made up of 17 amino acids. CDR1 and CDR2 from the germline V gene are SEHNR and FQNEAQ (reference sequence). The CDR3 sequence is CASSLRDRGLGANVLTF. Here the CDR3 DNA reads TGTGCCAGCAGCCTCCGGGACAGGGGGCTTGGGGCCAACGTCCTGACTTTC. The whole variable domain, filled in from reference TRBV7-9 and TRBJ2-6, reads DTGVSQNPRHKITKRGQNVTFRCDPISEHNRLYWYRQTLGQGPEFLTYFQNEAQLEKSRLLSDRFSAERPKGSFSTLEIQRTEQGDSAMYLCASSLRDRGLGANVLTFGAGSRLTVL.

The chain employs TRBV2 and TRBJ2-2; 12 bases align to TRBD2. The CDR3 runs to 15 residues. Per the germline V gene, CDR1 is SNHLY and CDR2 is FYNNEI. Unmatched junction bases numbered 2, after V lost 8 bases and J lost 1 base. The CDR3: CASRTSGKNTGELFF. The DNA for the CDR3 is TGTGCCAGCCGGACTAGCGGGAAGAACACCGGGGAGCTGTTTTTT. The full variable domain, completed using reference TRBV2 and TRBJ2-2, is EPEVTQTPSHQVTQMGQEVILRCVPISNHLYFYWYRQILGQKVEFLVSFYNNEISEKSEIFDDQFSVERPDGSNFTLKIRSTKLEDSAMYFCASRTSGKNTGELFFGEGSRLTVL.

The chain carries TRBV7-6 and TRBJ2-5; unclear D gene. From germline, CDR1 is SGHVS and CDR2 FNYEAQ. The CDR3 is 11 amino acids. The V end was cut by 5 bases, the J end by 2 bases, with 3 bases between. The CDR3 nucleotides are TGTGCCAGCAGCCATCAAGAGACCCAGTACTTC. This codes for CASSHQETQYF.

The rearrangement uses TRBV7-8 and TRBJ1-4; D is possibly TRBD1 (6 bases). In germline, CDR1 is SGHVS, CDR2 FQNEAQ. The CDR3 totals 19 residues. Trimming took 2 bases from V and 0 from J, leaving 19 bases between them. The CDR3 loop reads CASSLKDSTPSSTNEKLFF. The CDR3 nucleotides are TGTGCCAGCAGCTTAAAGGACAGTACCCCGAGCTCAACTAATGAAAAACTGTTTTTT.

The chain recombines TRBV27 with TRBJ1-5; TRBD1 agrees at 9 bases. V gave up 5 bases and J gave up 8 bases; unmatched junction bases: 10. CDR3 size: 15 residues. Germline values: CDR1 MNHEY, CDR2 SMNVEV (reference sequence). CDR3 sequence: CASSKLRDRVEPQHF. Written as DNA, the CDR3 is TGTGCCAGCAGTAAGCTCCGGGACAGGGTAGAGCCCCAGCATTTT.

The chain recombines TRBV7-8 with TRBJ2-2; 8 bases map to TRBD2. V dropped 6 bases and J dropped 5; count of bases not matched to a gene: 11. CDR1 is SGHVS, CDR2 FQNEAQ, per germline. CDR3 length: 16 residues. The CDR3 loop reads CASSPRGAGGTGELFF. DNA of the CDR3: TGTGCCAGCAGTCCCCGGGGGGCGGGAGGAACCGGGGAGCTGTTTTTT.

This rearrangement joins TRBV5-1 to TRBJ1-5, with 10 nucleotides matching TRBD1. The CDR3 runs to 14 residues. Trimming removed 5 bases from V and 10 bases from J; junction bases left unmatched: 9. Germline-derived CDR1 and CDR2 are SGHRS and YFSETQ. CDR3 DNA sequence: TGCGCCAGCAGGGCCGGGACAGGGGATTCCCCCCAGCATTTT. Translated, it gives CASRAGTGDSPQHF.

The chain uses TRBV15 and TRBJ1-4; D possibly corresponds to TRBD1 (6 bases). The CDR3 has 15 amino acids. Looked up from germline, CDR1 is LNHNV and CDR2 is YYDKDF (reference sequence). Trimming stripped 5 bases from V and 5 bases from J, with 15 bases between. The CDR3 sequence: CATSEPGQENEKLFF. The CDR3 nucleotides are TGTGCCACCAGCGAGCCGGGACAAGAAAATGAAAAACTGTTTTTT.

The chain employs TRBV27 and TRBJ1-1, with D possibly matching TRBD1 (5 bases). CDR1 MNHEY and CDR2 SMNVEV come from the germline V gene (reference sequence). CDR3 length equals 11 residues. V lost 6 bases to trimming and J lost 6 bases, with 8 bases between them. CDR3 region: CASRAGSEAFF. The CDR3, as DNA: TGTGCCAGCAGGGCAGGGTCTGAAGCTTTCTTT.

This rearrangement joins TRBV7-3 to TRBJ2-5; 12 bases align to TRBD2. V lost 4 bases, J lost 5 bases, and 5 bases stayed unmatched. Germline CDR1 SGHTA, CDR2 FQGTGA. This CDR3 has 15 amino acids. The CDR3 spells CASSSTSGRRETQYF. The CDR3 nucleotides are TGTGCCAGCAGCTCGACTAGCGGGAGACGGGAGACCCAGTACTTC.

The chain is built from TRBV30 and TRBJ1-3, with TRBD1 matching 8 bases. Germline V gives CDR1 GTSNPN, CDR2 SVGIG (reference sequence). The V and J ends lost 3 bases and 3 bases, in that order; junction bases with no gene match: 1. This CDR3 comprises 13 residues. The CDR3 protein is CAWSRGLGNTIYF. CDR3 nucleotides: TGTGCCTGGAGCAGGGGGCTTGGAAACACCATATATTTT.

The chain employs TRBV7-3 and TRBJ2-7; 8 bases line up with TRBD2. J lost 6 bases, V lost 1 base, and 8 bases had no gene match. The germline CDR1 and CDR2 sequences are SGHTA and FQGTGA. The CDR3 totals 15 residues. This CDR3 is CASSLSGAGVREQYF. The DNA for the CDR3 is TGTGCCAGCAGCTTAAGCGGAGCGGGAGTCCGCGAGCAGTACTTC.